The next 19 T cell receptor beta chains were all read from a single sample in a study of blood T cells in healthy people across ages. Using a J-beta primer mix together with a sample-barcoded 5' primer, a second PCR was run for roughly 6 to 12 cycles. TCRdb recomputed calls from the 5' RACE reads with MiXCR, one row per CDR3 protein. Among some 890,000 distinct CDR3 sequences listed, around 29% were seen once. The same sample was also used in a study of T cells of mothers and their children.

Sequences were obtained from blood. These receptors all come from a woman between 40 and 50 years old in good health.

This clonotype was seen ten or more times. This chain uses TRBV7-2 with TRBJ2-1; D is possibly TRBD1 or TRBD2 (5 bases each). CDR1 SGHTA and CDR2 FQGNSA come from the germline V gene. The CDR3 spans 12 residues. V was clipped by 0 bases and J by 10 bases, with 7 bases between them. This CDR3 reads CASSLAGTEQFF. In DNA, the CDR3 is TGTGCCAGCAGCTTAGCAGGGACGGAGCAGTTCTTC.

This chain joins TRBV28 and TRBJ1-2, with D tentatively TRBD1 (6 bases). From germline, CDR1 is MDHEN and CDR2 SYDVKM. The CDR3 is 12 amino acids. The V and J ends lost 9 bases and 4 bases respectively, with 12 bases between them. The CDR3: CASWDIVYGYTF. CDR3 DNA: TGTGCCAGTTGGGACATAGTCTATGGCTACACCTTC.

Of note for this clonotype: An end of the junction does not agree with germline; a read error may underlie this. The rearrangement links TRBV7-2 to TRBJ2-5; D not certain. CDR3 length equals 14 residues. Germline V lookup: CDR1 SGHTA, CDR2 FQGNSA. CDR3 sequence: CASSLAGGKETQHF. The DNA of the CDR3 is TGTGCCAGCAGCTTAGCCGGCGGAAAAGAGACCCAGCACTTC.

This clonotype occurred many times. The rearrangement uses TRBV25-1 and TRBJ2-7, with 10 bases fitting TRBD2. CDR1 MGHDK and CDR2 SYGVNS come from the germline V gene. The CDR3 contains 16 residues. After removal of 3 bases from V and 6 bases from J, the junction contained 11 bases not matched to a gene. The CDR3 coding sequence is TGTGCCAGCAGTGACTCCGGGACTAGCGAAACCAGCGAGCAGTACTTC. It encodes CASSDSGTSETSEQYF.

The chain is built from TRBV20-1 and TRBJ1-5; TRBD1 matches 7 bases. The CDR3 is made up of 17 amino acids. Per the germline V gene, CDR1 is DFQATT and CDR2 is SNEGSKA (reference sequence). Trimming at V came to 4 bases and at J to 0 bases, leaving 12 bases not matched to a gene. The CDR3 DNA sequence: TGCAGTGCTACTGGACAGGAGAAACTTTATAGCAATCAGCCCCAGCATTTT. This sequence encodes CSATGQEKLYSNQPQHF.

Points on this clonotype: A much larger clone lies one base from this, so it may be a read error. CDR3 bases: TGTGCCAGCAGTGTCGGCAGCTACTCCTACGAGCAGTACTTC. It specifies CASSVGSYSYEQYF. V gene TRBV6-4 combines with J gene TRBJ2-7; D gene ambiguous. Trimming pared 4 bases from V and 0 bases from J, leaving 10 bases between. Germline V gene sequence: CDR1 MRHNA, CDR2 SNTAGT. This CDR3 is 14 amino acids long.

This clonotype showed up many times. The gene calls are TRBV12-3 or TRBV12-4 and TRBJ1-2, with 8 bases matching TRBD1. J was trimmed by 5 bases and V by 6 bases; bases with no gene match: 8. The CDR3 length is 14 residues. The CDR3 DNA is TGTGCCAGCAGCTCTACAGGACAGGGTTATGGCTACACCTTC. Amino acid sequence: CASSSTGQGYGYTF.

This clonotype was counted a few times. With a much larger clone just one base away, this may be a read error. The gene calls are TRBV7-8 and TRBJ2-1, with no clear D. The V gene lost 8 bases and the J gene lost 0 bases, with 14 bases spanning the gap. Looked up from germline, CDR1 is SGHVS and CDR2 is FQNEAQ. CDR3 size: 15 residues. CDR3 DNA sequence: TGTGCCAGCGGCTCAAGCTCGAGCTCCTACAATGAGCAGTTCTTC. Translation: CASGSSSSSYNEQFF.

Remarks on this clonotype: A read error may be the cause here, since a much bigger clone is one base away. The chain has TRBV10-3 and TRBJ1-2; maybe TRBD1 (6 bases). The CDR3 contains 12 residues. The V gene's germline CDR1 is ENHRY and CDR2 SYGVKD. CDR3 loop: CAIRGGPDGCTF. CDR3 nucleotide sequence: TGTGCCATACGTGGGGGGCCGGATGGCTGCACCTTC.

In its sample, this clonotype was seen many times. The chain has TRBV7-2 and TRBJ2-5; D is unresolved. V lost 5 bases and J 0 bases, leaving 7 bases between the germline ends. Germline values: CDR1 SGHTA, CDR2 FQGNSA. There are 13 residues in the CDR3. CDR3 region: CASSPTNQETQYF. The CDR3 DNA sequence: TGTGCCAGCAGCCCCACAAACCAAGAGACCCAGTACTTC.

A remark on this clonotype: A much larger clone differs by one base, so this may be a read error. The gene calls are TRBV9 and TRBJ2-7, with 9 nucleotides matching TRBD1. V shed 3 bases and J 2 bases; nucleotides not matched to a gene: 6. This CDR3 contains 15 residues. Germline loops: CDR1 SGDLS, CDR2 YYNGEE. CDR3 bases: TGTGCCAGCAGCGGAGAGGGGGACAGGGCCTACGAGCAGTACTTC. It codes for CASSGEGDRAYEQYF.

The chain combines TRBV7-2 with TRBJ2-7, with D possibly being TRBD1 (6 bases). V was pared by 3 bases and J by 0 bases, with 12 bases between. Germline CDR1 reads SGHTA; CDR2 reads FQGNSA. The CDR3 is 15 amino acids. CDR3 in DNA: TGTGCCAGCAGCTTCTTGGCAGGGGCCTCCTACGAGCAGTACTTC. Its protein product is CASSFLAGASYEQYF.

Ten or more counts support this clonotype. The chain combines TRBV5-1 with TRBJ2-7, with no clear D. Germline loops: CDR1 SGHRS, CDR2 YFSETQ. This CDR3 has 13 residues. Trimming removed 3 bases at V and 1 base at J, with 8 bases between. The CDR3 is CASSSQISYEQYF. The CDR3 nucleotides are TGCGCCAGCAGCTCCCAGATTTCCTACGAGCAGTACTTC. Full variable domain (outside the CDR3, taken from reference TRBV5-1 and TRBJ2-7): KAGVTQTPRYLIKTRGQQVTLSCSPISGHRSVSWYQQTPGQGLQFLFEYFSETQRNKGNFPGRFSGRQFSNSRSEMNVSTLELGDSALYLCASSSQISYEQYFGPGTRLTVT.

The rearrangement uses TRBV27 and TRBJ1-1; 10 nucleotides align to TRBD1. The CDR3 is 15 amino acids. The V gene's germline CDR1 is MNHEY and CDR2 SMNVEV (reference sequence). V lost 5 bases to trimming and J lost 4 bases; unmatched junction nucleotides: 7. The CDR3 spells CASSLKDRGVTEAFF. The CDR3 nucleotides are TGTGCCAGCAGTCTAAAGGACAGGGGGGTCACTGAAGCTTTCTTT.

The CDR3 DNA is TGCAGTGCTAGATCAGGGGTGGGCGGCTACACCTTC. This encodes CSARSGVGGYTF. The genes are TRBV20-1 and TRBJ1-2, with D possibly being TRBD1 (6 bases). The germline CDR1 and CDR2 sequences are DFQATT and SNEGSKA (reference sequence). The CDR3 totals 12 residues. The ends were cut back, 2 bases at V and 8 bases at J, with 12 bases in the middle.

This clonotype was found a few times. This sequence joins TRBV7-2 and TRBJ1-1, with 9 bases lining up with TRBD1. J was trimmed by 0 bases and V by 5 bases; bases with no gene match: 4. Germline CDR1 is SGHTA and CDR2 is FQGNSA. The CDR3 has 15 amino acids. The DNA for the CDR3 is TGTGCCAGCAGCCAGGACAGGGGCCTGAACACTGAAGCTTTCTTT. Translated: CASSQDRGLNTEAFF.

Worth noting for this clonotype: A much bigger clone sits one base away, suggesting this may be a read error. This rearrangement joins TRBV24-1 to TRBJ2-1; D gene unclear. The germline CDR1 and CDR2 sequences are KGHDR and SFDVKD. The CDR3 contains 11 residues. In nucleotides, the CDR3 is TGTGCCACCAGCTTGTACAATGAGCGGTTCTTC. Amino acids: CATSLYNERFF.

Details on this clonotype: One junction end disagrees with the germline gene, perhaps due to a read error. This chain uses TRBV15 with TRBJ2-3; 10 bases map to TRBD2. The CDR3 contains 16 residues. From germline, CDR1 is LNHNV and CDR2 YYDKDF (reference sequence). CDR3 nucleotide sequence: TGTGCCACCAGCAGAGTCAGCGGGGGGGCAGAGGATATGCAGTATTTT. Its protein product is CATSRVSGGAEDMQYF. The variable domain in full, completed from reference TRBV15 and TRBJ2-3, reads DAMVIQNPRYQVTQFGKPVTLSCSQTLNHNVMYWYQQKSSQAPKLLFHYYDKDFNNEADTPDNFQSRRPNTSFCFLDIRSPGLGDTAMYLCATSRVSGGAEDMQYFGPGTRLTVL.

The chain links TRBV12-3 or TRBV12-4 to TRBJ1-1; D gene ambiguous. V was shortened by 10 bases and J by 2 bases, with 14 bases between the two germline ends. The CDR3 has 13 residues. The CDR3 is CATLGVGNTEAFF. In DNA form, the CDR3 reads TGTGCCACACTTGGGGTGGGAAACACTGAAGCTTTCTTT.